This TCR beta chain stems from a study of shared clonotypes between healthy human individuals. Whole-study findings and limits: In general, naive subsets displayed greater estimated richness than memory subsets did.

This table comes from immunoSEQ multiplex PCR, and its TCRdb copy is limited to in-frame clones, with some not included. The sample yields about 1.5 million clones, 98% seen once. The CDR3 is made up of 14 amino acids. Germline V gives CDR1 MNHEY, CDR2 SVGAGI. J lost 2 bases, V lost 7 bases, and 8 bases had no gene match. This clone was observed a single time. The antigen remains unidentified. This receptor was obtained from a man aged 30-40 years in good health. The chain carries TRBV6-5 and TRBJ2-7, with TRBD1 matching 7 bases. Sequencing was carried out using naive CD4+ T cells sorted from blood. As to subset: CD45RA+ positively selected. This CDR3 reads CASTKGAAAYEQYF. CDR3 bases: TGTGCCAGCACAAAGGGGGCGGCCGCCTACGAGCAGTACTTC.